This T cell receptor beta chain was recovered during a study of Ad26.COV2.S vaccination and SARS-CoV-2 variants. Treatment described: approximately 18 received Ad26.COV2.S at low or high dose, single or two shots; several received placebo; per-sample allocation not given. Sampling was performed 63 days after the first vaccine or placebo injection. CDR3 size: 16 residues. Germline values: CDR1 MNHNS, CDR2 SASEGT. Trimming took 2 bases from V and 6 from J; bases not matched to a gene: 8. In the case of this clone: Its antigen is unknown.

Study results and caveats: The study found higher spike-specific TCR breadth in vaccine than placebo recipients.

Produced via immunoSEQ multiplex PCR; TCRdb's table is partial and in-frame only. The sample includes 350,000 to 450,000 clones, 70% to 90% of them seen just once. The sequencing here drew on peripheral blood, taken in a trial of Ad26.COV2.S vaccine versus placebo. The chain employs TRBV6-1 and TRBJ2-2, with 8 bases lining up with TRBD2. The clonotype originates from a person between 18 and 65 years old who received the Ad26.COV2.S COVID-19 vaccine or a placebo. The CDR3 here is CASSESSGSGAGELFF. The CDR3 DNA reads TGTGCCAGCAGTGAATCCAGCGGGAGTGGCGCCGGGGAGCTGTTTTTT.